The 6 T cell receptor beta chains reported below all come from one sample, sequenced in a study of beta chain features in type 1 diabetes. Every bit of the isolated RNA underwent reverse transcription, so sequencing read expressed TCRB transcripts. Only in-frame clones appear in the TCRdb table, and some are missing; sequencing was by immunoSEQ multiplex PCR. Of more than 250,000 clones detected, about 20% appear once; the ten largest clones hold more than 0.025%. Regarding the study as a whole: Moderately but significantly shorter TCRB CDR3s were found in Type 1 diabetes patients in all four CD4+ subsets.

The antigens of these receptors remain unknown. Sequencing was carried out using naive CD4+ T cells from blood. The origin of the receptors is a woman in her 40s with type 1 diabetes.

The V and J genes are TRBV15 and TRBJ2-1; tentative D call: TRBD1 (6 bases). The CDR3 spans 15 residues. Trimming removed 0 bases at V and 4 bases at J, with 10 bases between. Germline lookup yields CDR1 LNHNV and CDR2 YYDKDF (reference sequence). DNA of the CDR3: TGTGCCACCAGCAGAGACGCCAGGGGTTACAATGAGCAGTTCTTC. Protein sequence: CATSRDARGYNEQFF.

This clone was picked up a small number of times. The chain employs TRBV29-1 and TRBJ2-5, with 12 bases identical to TRBD1. V lost 6 bases, J lost 5 bases, and 7 bases stayed unmatched. The CDR3 contains 14 residues. Germline loops: CDR1 SQVTM, CDR2 ANQGSEA. The CDR3: CSVGTGGAGETQYF. CDR3 bases: TGCAGCGTGGGGACAGGGGGCGCCGGTGAGACCCAGTACTTC.

The CDR3 coding sequence is TGTGCCAGCAGCTTGGGCGGACAGGGTGACTATGGCTACACCTTC. Translated, it gives CASSLGGQGDYGYTF. V is TRBV5-4 and J is TRBJ1-2, with 8 bases that match TRBD1. Germline trimming cut 0 bases from V and 3 bases from J; bases unmatched to any gene: 4. This CDR3 region has 15 residues. CDR1 and CDR2 (germline): SGHNT, YYREEE (reference sequence).

This clone was counted only a few times. The rearrangement links TRBV9 to TRBJ1-1; the match to TRBD1 covers 7 bases. V lost 0 bases to trimming and J lost 7 bases; unmatched junction nucleotides: 3. This CDR3 has 13 residues. CDR1 and CDR2 (germline): SGDLS, YYNGEE. The CDR3 nucleotides read TGTGCCAGCAGCGTAGCGGACAGGCTTGAAGCTTTCTTT. Protein sequence: CASSVADRLEAFF.

This chain uses TRBV28 with TRBJ2-3; tentative D call: TRBD2 (5 bases). Germline-derived CDR1 and CDR2 are MDHEN and SYDVKM. With 5 bases removed from V and 6 bases from J, the gap between germline ends came to 15 bases. The CDR3 is made up of 14 amino acids. The DNA of the CDR3 is TGTGCCAGCAGTCCGCCGGGTAGCGCGGATACGCAGTATTTT. Translated: CASSPPGSADTQYF.

This clone was found once. The chain combines TRBV14 with TRBJ2-2; D is possibly TRBD1 (6 bases). The germline V gene has CDR1 SGHDN and CDR2 FVKESK. Trimming took off 4 bases at V and 2 bases at J, with 14 bases between the two ends. The CDR3 extends over 16 amino acids. The CDR3 protein is CASSRHRAFNTGELFF. The CDR3 nucleotides read TGTGCCAGCAGCCGCCACAGGGCTTTTAACACCGGGGAGCTGTTTTTT.